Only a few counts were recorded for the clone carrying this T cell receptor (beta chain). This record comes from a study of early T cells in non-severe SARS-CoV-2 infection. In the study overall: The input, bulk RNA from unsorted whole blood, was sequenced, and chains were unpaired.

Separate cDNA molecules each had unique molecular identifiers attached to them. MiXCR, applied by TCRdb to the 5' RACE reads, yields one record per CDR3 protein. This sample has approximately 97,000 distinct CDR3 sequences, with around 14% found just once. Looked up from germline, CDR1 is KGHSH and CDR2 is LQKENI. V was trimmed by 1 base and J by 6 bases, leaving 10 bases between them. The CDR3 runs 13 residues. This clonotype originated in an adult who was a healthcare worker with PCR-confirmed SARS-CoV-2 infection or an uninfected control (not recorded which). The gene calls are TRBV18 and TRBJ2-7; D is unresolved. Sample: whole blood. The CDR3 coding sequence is TGTGCCAGCTCACCACTAGTTTCTGGCGAGCAGTACTTC. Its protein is CASSPLVSGEQYF.